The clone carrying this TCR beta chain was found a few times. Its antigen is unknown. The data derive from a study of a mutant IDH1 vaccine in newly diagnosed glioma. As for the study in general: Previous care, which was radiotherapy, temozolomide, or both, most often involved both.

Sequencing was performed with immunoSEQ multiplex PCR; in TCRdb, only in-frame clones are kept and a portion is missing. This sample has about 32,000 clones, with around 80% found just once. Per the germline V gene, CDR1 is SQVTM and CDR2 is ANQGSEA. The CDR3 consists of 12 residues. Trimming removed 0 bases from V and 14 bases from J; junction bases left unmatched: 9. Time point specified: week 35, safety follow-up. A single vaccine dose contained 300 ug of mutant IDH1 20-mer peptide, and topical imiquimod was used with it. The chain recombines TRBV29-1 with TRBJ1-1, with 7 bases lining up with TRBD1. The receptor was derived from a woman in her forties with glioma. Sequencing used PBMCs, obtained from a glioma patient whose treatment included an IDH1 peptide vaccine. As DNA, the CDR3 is TGCAGCGTTGAAGATTACAGGGGTCGGGACTTCTTT. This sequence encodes CSVEDYRGRDFF. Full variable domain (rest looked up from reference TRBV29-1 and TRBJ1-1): SAVISQKPSRDICQRGTSLTIQCQVDSQVTMMFWYRQQPGQSLTLIATANQGSEATYESGFVIDKFPISRPNLTFSTLTVSNMSPEDSSIYLCSVEDYRGRDFFGQGTRLTVV.